The 7 T cell receptor beta chains below all came from one sample that was sequenced in a study of cytomegalovirus exposure and HLA in healthy donors. Vbeta (60) and Jbeta (13) primers were used in the PCR. Repertoires were generated with immunoSEQ multiplex PCR, while TCRdb's copy carries only in-frame clones and drops some. The sample yields 85,000 to 100,000 clones, around four fifths seen once. Input material: PBMCs. The receptors here all came from a man aged 45 to 65 in good health and CMV-seropositive.

This rearrangement joins TRBV6-5 to TRBJ1-4; D might be TRBD1 (5 bases). Trimming shortened V by 2 bases and J by 8 bases, and 9 bases separated the two germline ends. Germline V lookup: CDR1 MNHEY, CDR2 SVGAGI. The length of the CDR3 is 13 residues. As DNA, the CDR3 is TGTGCCAGCAGTTACGCGCAGGGCGAAAAACTGTTTTTT. Its protein product is CASSYAQGEKLFF.

About this clone itself: Germline is not matched at one junction end, which may reflect a read error. The rearrangement uses TRBV7-7 and TRBJ2-3; maybe TRBD2 (10 bases). CDR1 is SSHAT and CDR2 is FNYEAQ in the germline V gene (reference sequence). The CDR3 sequence is 17 residues long. CDR3: CASSLAGGQGSGGTQYF. CDR3 sequence (DNA): TGTGCTAGCAGCTTAGCGGGAGGACAGGGGTCGGGCGGTACGCAGTATTTT.

About this clone itself: At one of its ends the junction is not consistent with the germline gene, which may arise from a read error. The chain recombines TRBV18 with TRBJ1-6; D possibly corresponds to TRBD1 (6 bases). CDR3 size: 15 residues. Germline values: CDR1 KGHSH, CDR2 LQKENI. The CDR3 is CASSPRGGPNSPLNF. CDR3 nucleotide sequence: TGTGCCAGCTCACCTCGGGGGGGGCCTAATTCACCCCTCAACTTT. Using reference TRBV18 and TRBJ1-6 for the parts outside the CDR3, the full variable domain is NAGVMQNPRHLVRRRGQEARLRCSPMKGHSHVYWYRQLPEEGLKFMVYLQKENIIDESGMPKERFSAEFPKEGPSILRIQQVVRGDSAAYFCASSPRGGPNSPLNFGNGTRLTVT.

A note on this clone: A junction end diverges from the germline sequence, so it may reflect a read error. The J gene is TRBJ1-2, the V gene TRBV7-2, with 10 bases identical to TRBD1. This CDR3 has 14 residues. CDR1 is SGHTA and CDR2 is FQGNSA in the germline V gene. CDR3 loop: CASSMTGGASGYPF. Here the CDR3 DNA reads TGTGCCAGCAGCATGACAGGGGGCGCGTCGGGCTACCCCTTC.

The V call is TRBV29-1, the J call TRBJ2-3; 9 nucleotides line up with TRBD2. This CDR3 has 15 amino acids. Germline V gives CDR1 SQVTM, CDR2 ANQGSEA. V lost 2 bases and J lost 2; bases outside the gene matches: 5. The CDR3 loop is CSVEQAGGITDTQYF. CDR3 in DNA: TGCAGCGTTGAACAAGCGGGGGGAATCACAGATACGCAGTATTTT.

The rearrangement links TRBV12-5 to TRBJ2-7, with a weak D call TRBD1 (6 bases). This CDR3 is built from 16 residues. Germline CDR1 and CDR2: LGHNT and FRNRAP. The V gene lost 1 base and the J gene lost 0 bases, with 13 bases spanning the gap. CDR3 sequence reads: CASGLGPGVGSYEQYF. For the CDR3, the DNA is TGTGCTAGTGGTTTGGGCCCAGGGGTTGGCTCCTACGAGCAGTACTTC. The variable domain in full, with the rest retrieved from reference TRBV12-5 and TRBJ2-7, is DARVTQTPRHKVTEMGQEVTMRCQPILGHNTVFWYRQTMMQGLELLAYFRNRAPLDDSGMPKDRFSAEMPDATLATLKIQPSEPRDSAVYFCASGLGPGVGSYEQYFGPGTRLTVT.

The rearrangement joins TRBV6-1 to TRBJ1-1, with a possible D match to TRBD1 (5 bases). In germline, CDR1 is MNHNS, CDR2 SASEGT. Trimming pared 6 bases from V and 0 bases from J, leaving 14 bases between. The CDR3 covers 15 residues. The CDR3 here is CASREQGLMNTEAFF. The CDR3 DNA is TGTGCCAGCAGAGAGCAGGGACTAATGAACACTGAAGCTTTCTTT.